Listed here are 6 T cell receptor beta chains from one sample, sequenced in a study of regulatory T cells. Findings of the study overall: Hydrophobic residues at CDR3 positions 6 and 7 were enriched in conventional CD4+ T cells of CD3G-deficient patients.

No antigen is known for these receptors. Primers: 52 TRBV forward and 13 TRBJ reverse. Profiling relied on immunoSEQ multiplex PCR, and the TCRdb table lists in-frame clones only, not all of them. This table has over 35,000 clones, approximately 89% appearing once. Sequencing was done on a sample of conventional CD4+ T cells sorted from blood. All receptors come from a person aged 18 to 30 with CD3G deficiency.

This sequence joins TRBV28 and TRBJ2-1; D gene unclear. This CDR3 contains 13 residues. V was cut by 7 bases and J by 5 bases, with 12 bases left in between. The germline V gene has CDR1 MDHEN and CDR2 SYDVKM. CDR3 region: CASNRALHNEQFF. The CDR3 DNA sequence: TGTGCCAGCAATCGGGCCCTCCACAATGAGCAGTTCTTC.

V is TRBV19 and J is TRBJ1-5, with D possibly TRBD1 on 6 matching bases. CDR1 LNHDA and CDR2 SQIVND come from the germline V gene (reference sequence). This CDR3 comprises 13 residues. V dropped 6 bases and J dropped 4 bases, with 10 bases sitting between them. CDR3 sequence reads: CASRDRSNQPQHF. The CDR3 DNA is TGTGCCAGTAGGGACAGATCAAATCAGCCCCAGCATTTT.

V gene TRBV28 combines with J gene TRBJ2-2; D gene unclear. V was trimmed by 3 bases and J by 6 bases, leaving 5 bases between them. Per the germline V gene, CDR1 is MDHEN and CDR2 is SYDVKM. The CDR3 has 12 amino acids. CDR3 sequence (DNA): TGTGCCAGCAGTTTTGGCGCCGGGGAGCTGTTTTTT. The encoded protein is CASSFGAGELFF.

A few counts support this clone. This chain uses TRBV6-1 with TRBJ1-1; unclear D gene. Germline V gene lookup returns CDR1 MNHNS and CDR2 SASEGT. Trimming removed 3 bases from V and 4 bases from J, with 12 bases in between. This CDR3 has 14 amino acids. The CDR3 here is CASSDPRGGTEAFF. Here the CDR3 DNA reads TGTGCCAGCAGTGACCCCCGGGGAGGCACTGAAGCTTTCTTT.

V gene TRBV5-1 combines with J gene TRBJ1-1; D call uncertain. The length of the CDR3 is 14 residues. The V and J ends lost 4 bases and 0 bases respectively, with 10 bases between them. From germline, CDR1 is SGHRS and CDR2 YFSETQ. The CDR3 coding sequence is TGCGCCAGCAGCACGGACGGATTGAACACTGAAGCTTTCTTT. Translating it yields CASSTDGLNTEAFF.

V gene TRBV6-5 combines with J gene TRBJ2-1, with TRBD1 matching 11 bases. The CDR3 is made up of 14 amino acids. V lost 6 bases, J lost 8 bases, and 6 bases stayed unmatched. Germline CDR1 and CDR2: MNHEY and SVGAGI. The CDR3 is CASSRDRGTYEQFF. Here the CDR3 DNA reads TGTGCCAGCAGCCGGGACAGGGGGACGTATGAGCAGTTCTTC.